This is a list of T cell receptor beta chains from one sample in a study of molecular identifiers for immune sequencing clone quantification. TCRdb re-analysed the PCR reads in MiXCR, keeping a single row per CDR3 protein. The sample includes some 66,000 distinct CDR3 sequences, around a fifth seen only once; the top ten take approximately 1.5%. The sequenced sample consisted of naive CD8+ T cells from blood, with Jurkat cell RNA spiked in. The receptors shown here come from a human donor in good health. Some libraries in this study had Jurkat cell RNA spiked in. Both conserved end residues are trimmed from each CDR3. Each record gives: V gene, D gene, J gene, CDR3 protein. The D gene is left open where the match is weak.

V: TRBV4-3; D: .; J: TRBJ2-3; CDR3: ASSQDGLTYTDTQY
V: TRBV6-1; D: .; J: TRBJ2-3; CDR3: ASSEVINGQVTQY
V: TRBV4-1; D: TRBD1; J: TRBJ2-1; CDR3: ASSQSGGGNEQF
V: TRBV20-1; D: TRBD2; J: TRBJ2-1; CDR3: SARSTSGSYNEQF
V: TRBV10-3; D: .; J: TRBJ2-7; CDR3: AISEGIPYEQY
V: TRBV12-3/TRBV12-4; D: .; J: TRBJ2-1; CDR3: ASSRTVRF
V: TRBV6-1; D: TRBD1; J: TRBJ1-1; CDR3: ASRRGGFTEAF
V: TRBV5-5; D: .; J: TRBJ2-2; CDR3: ASSPALATYTGELF
V: TRBV6-5; D: .; J: TRBJ2-1; CDR3: ASNSYGGQF
V: TRBV19; D: .; J: TRBJ2-6; CDR3: ASSIGAESGANVLT
V: TRBV2; D: .; J: TRBJ1-6; CDR3: ASSPYGGSGKSPLH
V: TRBV19; D: TRBD2; J: TRBJ2-7; CDR3: ASSYRTSGYEQY
V: TRBV28; D: .; J: TRBJ2-2; CDR3: ACSFQGGWAGELF
V: TRBV12-3/TRBV12-4; D: TRBD1; J: TRBJ1-6; CDR3: ASSKQGAYNSPLH
V: TRBV5-1; D: .; J: TRBJ1-1; CDR3: ASSLNPRERYIMNTEAF